These T cell receptor beta chains were read from a single sample in a study of blood T cells in healthy people across ages. TCRdb reprocessed the 5' RACE reads with MiXCR, giving one entry per CDR3 protein. The sample lists fewer than 2 million distinct CDR3 sequences; about two fifths were seen once. Sequenced: blood. These receptors were taken from a human donor in good health. Both conserved end residues are part of each CDR3. The D gene is left open where the match is weak. Some rows mark clone size as missing; the rest say once, few, many or name a class of expanded clone.

d_gene: NA; abundance: few; j_gene: TRBJ2-7; v_gene: TRBV7-4; CDR3nt: TGTGCCAGCAGCTTAGTAGCTAAGAAGTACTACGAGCAGTACTTC; CDR3aa: CASSLVAKKYYEQYF
d_gene: NA; abundance: few; j_gene: TRBJ2-3; v_gene: TRBV9; CDR3nt: TGTGCCAGCAGCGAGGGGTTTACCACAGATACGCAGTATTTT; CDR3aa: CASSEGFTTDTQYF
d_gene: NA; abundance: few; j_gene: TRBJ2-1; v_gene: TRBV29-1; CDR3nt: TGCAGCGTTGAAGGGGGCGGCACCCTAGAGCAGTTCTTC; CDR3aa: CSVEGGGTLEQFF
d_gene: NA; abundance: few; j_gene: TRBJ2-7; v_gene: TRBV27; CDR3nt: TGTGCCAGCAGTTTAACCAAATCCTACGAGCAGTACTTC; CDR3aa: CASSLTKSYEQYF
d_gene: NA; abundance: NA; j_gene: TRBJ2-6; v_gene: TRBV6-5; CDR3nt: TGTGCCAGCAGTTACTCGATTCCGGCAGTGGAGACTGGGGCCAACGTCCTGACTTTC; CDR3aa: CASSYSIPAVETGANVLTF
d_gene: NA; abundance: NA; j_gene: TRBJ2-1; v_gene: TRBV15; CDR3nt: TGTGCCACCAGCAGAGGACAGAGTTACTATGAGCAGTTCTTC; CDR3aa: CATSRGQSYYEQFF
d_gene: TRBD1; abundance: NA; j_gene: TRBJ2-7; v_gene: TRBV2; CDR3nt: TGTGCCATCTCAAGTACATTTACAGGGGGCGAGCAGTACTTC; CDR3aa: CAISSTFTGGEQYF
d_gene: NA; abundance: few; j_gene: TRBJ2-1; v_gene: TRBV5-6; CDR3nt: TGTGCCAGCAGCTCAGATCTATCTCTATCCTACAATGAGCAGTTCTTC; CDR3aa: CASSSDLSLSYNEQFF
d_gene: NA; abundance: few; j_gene: TRBJ1-5; v_gene: TRBV29-1; CDR3nt: TGCAGCGTTTTACAGGGAACCAACCAGCCCCAGCATTTT; CDR3aa: CSVLQGTNQPQHF
d_gene: TRBD1; abundance: few; j_gene: TRBJ1-2; v_gene: TRBV4-3; CDR3nt: TGCGCCAGCAGCTCGCGGACAGGGAATGGCTATGGCTACACCTTC; CDR3aa: CASSSRTGNGYGYTF
d_gene: NA; abundance: NA; j_gene: TRBJ2-7; v_gene: TRBV29-1; CDR3nt: TGCAGCGCCCTTACCGGGCCGCAGATCTCCGAGCAGTACTTC; CDR3aa: CSALTGPQISEQYF
d_gene: NA; abundance: NA; j_gene: TRBJ1-5; v_gene: TRBV4-2; CDR3nt: TGTGCCAGCAGCCGCTCCGGGGGAGAGGCTCAGCCCCAGCATTTT; CDR3aa: CASSRSGGEAQPQHF
d_gene: TRBD1; abundance: few; j_gene: TRBJ2-5; v_gene: TRBV10-3; CDR3nt: TGTGCCATCAGCGGGACAGGACGGAGCCAAGAGACCCAGTACTTC; CDR3aa: CAISGTGRSQETQYF
d_gene: NA; abundance: NA; j_gene: TRBJ2-7; v_gene: TRBV7-2; CDR3nt: TGTGCCAGCAGCTTAAGGTCACAGGGTATTACCTACGAGCAGTACTTC; CDR3aa: CASSLRSQGITYEQYF
d_gene: NA; abundance: few; j_gene: TRBJ2-5; v_gene: TRBV7-2; CDR3nt: TGTGCCAGCACCCTCGGCCAAGAGACCCAGTACTTC; CDR3aa: CASTLGQETQYF
d_gene: NA; abundance: NA; j_gene: TRBJ2-1; v_gene: TRBV5-6; CDR3nt: TGTGCCAGCAGCTTCCGTGAAGGCGATGAGCAGTTCTTC; CDR3aa: CASSFREGDEQFF
d_gene: TRBD1; abundance: NA; j_gene: TRBJ1-2; v_gene: TRBV9; CDR3nt: TGTGCCAGCAGCGGGGAAGGGACAGGGGGTTATGGCTACACCTTC; CDR3aa: CASSGEGTGGYGYTF
d_gene: NA; abundance: NA; j_gene: TRBJ1-1; v_gene: TRBV12-3/TRBV12-4; CDR3nt: TGTGCCAGCAGACAAAGGACCGCTGAAGCTTTCTTT; CDR3aa: CASRQRTAEAFF
d_gene: NA; abundance: NA; j_gene: TRBJ1-6; v_gene: TRBV12-3/TRBV12-4; CDR3nt: TGTGCCAGCAGTTTGACGGTACCACCCCTCCACTTT; CDR3aa: CASSLTVPPLHF
d_gene: TRBD1; abundance: few; j_gene: TRBJ1-2; v_gene: TRBV29-1; CDR3nt: TGCAGCGTGCCCGGGACAGGGAACCTACCTAACTATGGCTACACCTTC; CDR3aa: CSVPGTGNLPNYGYTF
d_gene: TRBD1; abundance: few; j_gene: TRBJ1-6; v_gene: TRBV7-2; CDR3nt: TGTGCCAGCAGCTTCGACAGGGCCTCACCCCTCCACTTT; CDR3aa: CASSFDRASPLHF
d_gene: TRBD1; abundance: few; j_gene: TRBJ1-1; v_gene: TRBV7-2; CDR3nt: TGTGCCAGCAGCTTAGAATATTCTGGGACAGGTGAAGCTTTCTTT; CDR3aa: CASSLEYSGTGEAFF
d_gene: NA; abundance: many; j_gene: TRBJ2-5; v_gene: TRBV5-1; CDR3nt: TGCGCCAGCAGCTTGGCCTTCAGGGGCCGGGGAGAGACCCAGTACTTC; CDR3aa: CASSLAFRGRGETQYF
d_gene: NA; abundance: few; j_gene: TRBJ2-5; v_gene: TRBV4-2; CDR3nt: TGTGCCAGCAGCCAATTAGGGGCCGGAGAGACCCAGTACTTC; CDR3aa: CASSQLGAGETQYF
d_gene: TRBD1; abundance: NA; j_gene: TRBJ2-3; v_gene: TRBV6-6; CDR3nt: TGTGCCAGCAGTTCGGGACAGGGGGATCCAGATACGCAGTATTTT; CDR3aa: CASSSGQGDPDTQYF
d_gene: NA; abundance: NA; j_gene: TRBJ1-6; v_gene: TRBV6-4; CDR3nt: TGTGCCAGCAGTCGGGACGGCTTTAATTCACCCCTCCACTTT; CDR3aa: CASSRDGFNSPLHF
d_gene: NA; abundance: few; j_gene: TRBJ2-3; v_gene: TRBV4-3; CDR3nt: TGCGCCAGCAGCCAAGTGCACACCGATACGCAGTATTTT; CDR3aa: CASSQVHTDTQYF
d_gene: TRBD1; abundance: few; j_gene: TRBJ2-7; v_gene: TRBV29-1; CDR3nt: TGCAGCGTTGAAGAGACAGGGAACGAGCAGTACTTC; CDR3aa: CSVEETGNEQYF